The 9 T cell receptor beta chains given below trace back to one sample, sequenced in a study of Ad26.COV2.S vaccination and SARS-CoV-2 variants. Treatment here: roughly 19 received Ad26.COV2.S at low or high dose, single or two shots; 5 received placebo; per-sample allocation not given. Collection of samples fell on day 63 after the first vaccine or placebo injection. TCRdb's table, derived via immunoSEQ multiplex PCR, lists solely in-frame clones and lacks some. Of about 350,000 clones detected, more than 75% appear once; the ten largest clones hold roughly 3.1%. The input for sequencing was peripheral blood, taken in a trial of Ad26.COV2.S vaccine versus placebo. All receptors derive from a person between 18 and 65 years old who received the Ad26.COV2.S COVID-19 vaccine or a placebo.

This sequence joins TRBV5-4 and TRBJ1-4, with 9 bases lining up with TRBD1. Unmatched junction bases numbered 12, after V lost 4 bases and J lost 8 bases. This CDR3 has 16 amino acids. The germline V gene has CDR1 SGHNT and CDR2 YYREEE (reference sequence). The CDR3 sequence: CASSLPLGQGLEKLFF. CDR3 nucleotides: TGTGCCAGCAGCCTGCCTCTGGGACAGGGTTTAGAAAAACTGTTTTTT.

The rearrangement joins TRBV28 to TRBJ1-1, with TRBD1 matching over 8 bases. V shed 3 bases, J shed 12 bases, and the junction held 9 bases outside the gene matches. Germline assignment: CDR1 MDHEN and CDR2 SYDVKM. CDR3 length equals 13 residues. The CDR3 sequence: CASSLGARQGSFF. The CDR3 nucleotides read TGTGCCAGCAGTTTGGGGGCTCGACAGGGGTCTTTCTTT.

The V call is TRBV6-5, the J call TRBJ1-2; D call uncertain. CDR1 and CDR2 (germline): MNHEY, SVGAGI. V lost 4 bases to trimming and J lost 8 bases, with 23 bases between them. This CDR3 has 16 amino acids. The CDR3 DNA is TGTGCCAGCAGTTCAGAAATGACCGCGCTAGGGTCAGGCTACACCTTC. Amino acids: CASSSEMTALGSGYTF.

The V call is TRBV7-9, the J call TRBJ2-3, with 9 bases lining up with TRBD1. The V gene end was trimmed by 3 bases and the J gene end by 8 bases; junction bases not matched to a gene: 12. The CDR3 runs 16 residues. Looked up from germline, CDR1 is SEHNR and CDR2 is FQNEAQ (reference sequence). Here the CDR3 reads CASSLRTGVFERTQYF. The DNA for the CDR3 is TGTGCCAGCAGCTTGCGGACAGGGGTCTTTGAGCGTACGCAGTATTTT.

Here the CDR3 reads CASSLTGTDYGYTF. Written as DNA, the CDR3 is TGCGCCAGCAGCCTAACCGGGACAGACTATGGCTACACCTTC. V is TRBV4-1 and J is TRBJ1-2; TRBD1 aligns across 7 bases. V lost 4 bases and J lost 3; bases outside the gene matches: 5. The germline V gene encodes CDR1 MGHRA and CDR2 YSYEKL. The CDR3 has 14 residues.

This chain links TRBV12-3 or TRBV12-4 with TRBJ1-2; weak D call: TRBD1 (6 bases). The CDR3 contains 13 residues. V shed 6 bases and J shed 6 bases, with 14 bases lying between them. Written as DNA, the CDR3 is TGTGCCAGCAGGTTTAGCGGGGGGCATGGCTACACCTTC. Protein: CASRFSGGHGYTF.

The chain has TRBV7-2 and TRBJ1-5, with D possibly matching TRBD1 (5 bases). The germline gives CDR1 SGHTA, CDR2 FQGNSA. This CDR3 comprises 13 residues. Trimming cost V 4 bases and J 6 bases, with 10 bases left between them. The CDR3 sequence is CASSWADSQPQHF. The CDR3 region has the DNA TGTGCCAGCAGCTGGGCTGACAGTCAGCCCCAGCATTTT.

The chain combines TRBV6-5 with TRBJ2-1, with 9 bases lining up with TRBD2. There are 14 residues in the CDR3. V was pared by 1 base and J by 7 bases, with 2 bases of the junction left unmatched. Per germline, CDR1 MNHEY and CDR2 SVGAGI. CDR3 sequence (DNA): TGTGCCAGCAGTTACTTGAGCGGGGGGAATGAGCAGTTCTTC. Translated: CASSYLSGGNEQFF.

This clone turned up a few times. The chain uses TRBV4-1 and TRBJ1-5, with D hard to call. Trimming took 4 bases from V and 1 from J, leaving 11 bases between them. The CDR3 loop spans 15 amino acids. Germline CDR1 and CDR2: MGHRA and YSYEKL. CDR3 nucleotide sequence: TGCGCCAGCAGCCGTGCAGAAAGAAGCAATCAGCCCCAGCATTTT. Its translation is CASSRAERSNQPQHF.